The 23 T cell receptor beta chains in this list originate from one sample, sequenced in a study of T cell repertoires in cytomegalovirus infection (dated by TCRdb to the late 2010s). Sequencing was carried out with an Illumina HiSeq 1500. TCRdb took the public reads, trimmed them with fastp at Q25, ran MiXCR for clone calling and kept in-frame beta chains. Rows are unified per CDR3 protein, each entry keeping the most common DNA and genes. The sample table lists about 260,000 distinct CDR3 sequences, around 9% of them with a count of one. Of the sample, less than 15% falls within the top ten clones. Material for sequencing was PBMCs. These receptors came from a human donor in good health (CMV status not recorded). Some clones in this sample may be carry-over from other donors' samples.

There are many counts of this clonotype. CDR3 loop: CASSLDRAWSGYTF. The CDR3 bases are TGTGCCAGCAGCCTCGACAGGGCGTGGAGTGGCTACACCTTC. The V and J genes are TRBV7-8 and TRBJ1-2; 7 bases fit TRBD1. This CDR3 has 14 amino acids. Unmatched junction bases numbered 10, after V lost 5 bases and J lost 7 bases. The germline CDR1 and CDR2 sequences are SGHVS and FQNEAQ. Combining the CDR3 with reference TRBV7-8 and TRBJ1-2 gives the whole variable domain GAGVSQSPRYKVAKRGQDVALRCDPISGHVSLFWYQQALGQGPEFLTYFQNEAQLDKSGLPSDRFFAERPEGSVSTLKIQRTQQEDSAVYLCASSLDRAWSGYTFGSGTRLTVV.

This clonotype was detected a few times. This chain connects TRBV10-1 to TRBJ1-3; a possible D gene is TRBD1 (6 bases). Germline loops: CDR1 WNHNN, CDR2 SYGVQD (reference sequence). This CDR3 has 17 amino acids. Trimming took off 3 bases at V and 5 bases at J, with 20 bases between the two ends. The CDR3 region has the DNA TGCGCCAGCAGTGATTCCCGTCGGGGGCTATCGAGAAACACCATATATTTT. Its translation is CASSDSRRGLSRNTIYF.

This clonotype showed up many times. The V gene is TRBV7-2, the J gene TRBJ1-4, with a possible D match to TRBD1 (5 bases). Germline CDR1 and CDR2: SGHTA and FQGNSA. CDR3 length: 15 amino acids. Trimming shortened V by 5 bases and J by 4 bases, and 14 bases separated the two germline ends. CDR3 residues: CASSRSGTINEKLFF. The CDR3 bases are TGTGCCAGCAGCCGCTCAGGGACCATTAATGAAAAACTGTTTTTT.

This clonotype was observed a handful of times. The genes are TRBV7-2 and TRBJ2-3; 7 positions agree with TRBD1. CDR1 and CDR2 (germline): SGHTA, FQGNSA. Trimming cost V 5 bases and J 4 bases; bases outside gene matches: 6. The CDR3 is 14 amino acids. Here the CDR3 DNA reads TGTGCCAGCAGCCCTGGTAGGGGGCCAGATACGCAGTATTTT. It encodes CASSPGRGPDTQYF.

This clonotype was counted ten times or more. This rearrangement joins TRBV10-3 to TRBJ1-1, with unresolved D. This CDR3 region has 13 residues. V was clipped by 9 bases and J by 1 base, with 12 bases between them. The germline V gene has CDR1 ENHRY and CDR2 SYGVKD. For the CDR3, the DNA is TGTGCCATTACACAAACATCGAACACTGAAGCTTTCTTT. Translated, it gives CAITQTSNTEAFF.

The rearrangement joins TRBV7-6 to TRBJ2-2; 8 bases align to TRBD2. Germline V lookup: CDR1 SGHVS, CDR2 FNYEAQ. The CDR3 loop spans 14 amino acids. V shed 6 bases, J shed 7 bases, and the junction held 7 bases outside the gene matches. The CDR3 DNA is TGTGCCAGCAGAGACAGCGGGAGTAACGGGGAGCTGTTTTTT. Translation: CASRDSGSNGELFF.

In its sample, this clonotype was seen many times. This chain connects TRBV20-1 to TRBJ2-2; D perhaps matches TRBD2 (6 bases). Trimming shortened V by 7 bases and J by 3 bases, and 18 bases separated the two germline ends. CDR1 DFQATT and CDR2 SNEGSKA come from the germline V gene (reference sequence). CDR3 size: 15 residues. The CDR3 region is CSGLGGLGDTGELFF. CDR3 in DNA: TGCAGTGGCCTGGGGGGACTTGGCGACACCGGGGAGCTGTTTTTT.

In this sample, this clonotype turned up many times. The rearrangement joins TRBV19 to TRBJ1-3, with D unclear. V lost 8 bases and J lost 4, with 18 bases in between. CDR1 and CDR2 (germline): LNHDA, SQIVND (reference sequence). This CDR3 is 15 amino acids long. CDR3 protein: CASAPRTQPGNTIYF. The CDR3 bases are TGTGCCAGTGCTCCACGAACCCAGCCGGGAAACACCATATATTTT.

This clonotype was counted ten times or more. The chain is built from TRBV7-8 and TRBJ1-2; D ambiguous. V was cut by 6 bases and J by 0 bases, with 17 bases left in between. Germline CDR1 and CDR2: SGHVS and FQNEAQ. The CDR3 extends over 16 amino acids. The CDR3 bases are TGTGCCAGCAGTTCAAGCTCGGGTTCAGCTAACTATGGCTACACCTTC. Translated: CASSSSSGSANYGYTF.

This clonotype was counted only a few times. The chain recombines TRBV28 with TRBJ2-7; 9 bases agree with TRBD1. With 4 bases clipped from V and 3 bases from J, the junction kept 7 bases outside the gene matches. Germline V CDR1 and CDR2: MDHEN, SYDVKM. CDR3 length: 15 residues. This CDR3 is CASSSTGQGYYEQYF. The DNA of the CDR3 is TGTGCCAGCAGTTCAACGGGACAGGGATACTACGAGCAGTACTTC.

This clonotype was recorded many times. The chain is built from TRBV11-2 and TRBJ1-2, with 12 bases identical to TRBD1. The CDR3 spans 19 residues. The junction had 18 bases not matched to a gene; V was cut back by 8 bases and J by 2 bases. Germline V lookup: CDR1 SGHAT, CDR2 FQNNGV. The CDR3 loop is CASGAGDRGHLLINYGYTF. As DNA, the CDR3 is TGTGCCAGCGGGGCGGGGGACAGGGGGCATCTACTTATCAACTATGGCTACACCTTC. Looking up the rest from reference TRBV11-2 and TRBJ1-2 gives the full variable domain: EAGVAQSPRYKIIEKRQSVAFWCNPISGHATLYWYQQILGQGPKLLIQFQNNGVVDDSQLPKDRFSAERLKGVDSTLKIQPAKLEDSAVYLCASGAGDRGHLLINYGYTFGSGTRLTVV.

The table lists this clonotype with many counts. The chain recombines TRBV5-8 with TRBJ1-6, with TRBD1 matching 7 bases. The CDR3 is 15 residues long. Looked up from germline, CDR1 is SGHTS and CDR2 is YDEGEE. J lost 9 bases, V lost 4 bases, and 10 bases had no gene match. The CDR3 protein is CASSIHRGLGSPLHF. CDR3 in DNA: TGTGCCAGCAGCATCCACAGGGGACTGGGTTCACCCCTCCACTTT.

This clonotype occurred many times. This rearrangement joins TRBV12-3 or TRBV12-4 to TRBJ2-1, with 9 positions matching TRBD2. Trimming at V came to 3 bases and at J to 8 bases, leaving 5 bases not matched to a gene. The CDR3 loop spans 14 amino acids. DNA for the CDR3: TGTGCCAGCAGTTTGCGGGGGGGTGACGATGAGCAGTTCTTC. Translation: CASSLRGGDDEQFF.

The table lists this clonotype with many counts. J is TRBJ2-1 and V is TRBV20-1; 9 bases line up with TRBD2. The CDR3 is 15 residues long. Looked up from germline, CDR1 is DFQATT and CDR2 is SNEGSKA (reference sequence). Trimming took 2 bases from V and 9 from J; bases not matched to a gene: 11. CDR3 DNA: TGCAGTGCTAGATCCGGGTTAGCGGGAGCCCGTGAGCAGTTCTTC. This gives the protein CSARSGLAGAREQFF.

The rearrangement joins TRBV10-3 to TRBJ1-3; D is unresolved. CDR1 is ENHRY and CDR2 is SYGVKD in the germline V gene. The CDR3 length is 15 residues. Trimming removed 7 bases from V and 0 bases from J, with 13 bases in between. The CDR3 loop reads CAITSPESSGNTIYF. In DNA, the CDR3 is TGTGCCATCACCTCCCCAGAGAGCTCTGGAAACACCATATATTTT.

This clonotype was picked up a small number of times. This sequence joins TRBV7-2 and TRBJ2-7; the match to TRBD2 covers 8 bases. The V gene end was trimmed by 3 bases and the J gene end by 2 bases; junction bases not matched to a gene: 6. The CDR3 has 15 amino acids. Germline V gene lookup returns CDR1 SGHTA and CDR2 FQGNSA. The CDR3 nucleotides read TGTGCCAGCAGCTTTGATTCGGGAGGGCCCTACGAGCAGTACTTC. This codes for CASSFDSGGPYEQYF.

The V call is TRBV6-5, the J call TRBJ2-7; 8 bases align to TRBD1. This CDR3 is built from 14 residues. V shed 7 bases and J 3 bases; nucleotides not matched to a gene: 8. The V gene's germline CDR1 is MNHEY and CDR2 SVGAGI. The CDR3 is CASTRDRTSYEQYF. In DNA form, the CDR3 reads TGTGCCAGCACCAGGGACAGGACGAGCTACGAGCAGTACTTC.

J is TRBJ2-3 and V is TRBV30; 7 bases line up with TRBD1. CDR1 and CDR2 from the germline V gene are GTSNPN and SVGIG (reference sequence). This CDR3 comprises 14 residues. Trimming at V came to 5 bases and at J to 2 bases, leaving 7 bases not matched to a gene. The CDR3: CAWGHRGYTDTQYF. CDR3 nucleotide sequence: TGTGCCTGGGGACACAGGGGCTACACAGATACGCAGTATTTT.

This clonotype was seen repeatedly, ten times or more. The chain has TRBV7-2 and TRBJ2-1; D unresolved. Between the trimmed V and J ends, which lost 2 bases and 8 bases, there was a span of 16 bases. This CDR3 contains 15 residues. Germline V gene sequence: CDR1 SGHTA, CDR2 FQGNSA. CDR3 in DNA: TGTGCCAGCAGCTTACAATCGGGTAGTCTCTATGAGCAGTTCTTC. This gives the protein CASSLQSGSLYEQFF.

J is TRBJ1-2 and V is TRBV6-2 or TRBV6-3; 7 nucleotides agree with TRBD1. The CDR3 spans 14 residues. Germline CDR1 MNHEY, CDR2 SVGEGT. V dropped 6 bases and J dropped 0; count of bases not matched to a gene: 4. CDR3 residues: CASSRTGPNYGYTF. CDR3 in DNA: TGTGCCAGCAGCCGGACAGGACCTAACTATGGCTACACCTTC.

This clonotype turned up a few times. The V call is TRBV28, the J call TRBJ1-1, with D possibly TRBD1 on 6 matching bases. This CDR3 is 15 amino acids long. Germline values: CDR1 MDHEN, CDR2 SYDVKM. Between the trimmed V and J ends, which lost 5 bases and 0 bases, there was a span of 13 bases. CDR3 region: CASSRPGTMNTEAFF. CDR3 coding DNA: TGTGCCAGCAGTCGCCCAGGGACAATGAACACTGAAGCTTTCTTT.

This clonotype has at least ten counts. The V call is TRBV7-2, the J call TRBJ2-5; 9 positions agree with TRBD2. V lost 2 bases and J lost 4; bases outside the gene matches: 5. The CDR3 spans 15 residues. CDR1 is SGHTA, CDR2 FQGNSA, per germline. This CDR3 reads CASSLILAGLETQYF. CDR3 nucleotides: TGTGCCAGCAGCTTAATCCTAGCGGGACTAGAGACCCAGTACTTC. The entire variable domain, with the rest obtained from reference TRBV7-2 and TRBJ2-5, is as follows: GAGVSQSPSNKVTEKGKDVELRCDPISGHTALYWYRQSLGQGLEFLIYFQGNSAPDKSGLPSDRFSAERTGGSVSTLTIQRTQQEDSAVYLCASSLILAGLETQYFGPGTRLLVL.

This clonotype was seen repeatedly, ten times or more. V gene TRBV18 combines with J gene TRBJ2-6; D uncertain. The CDR3 extends over 17 amino acids. Germline CDR1 is KGHSH and CDR2 is LQKENI. V lost 3 bases and J 4 bases, leaving 16 bases between the germline ends. CDR3 protein: CASSPWTVEWGANVLTF. For the CDR3, the DNA is TGTGCCAGCTCACCGTGGACGGTGGAGTGGGGGGCCAACGTCCTGACTTTC.